These 23 T cell receptor beta chains share one sample of origin, sequenced in a study of blood T cell repertoires in COVID-19. Clones were read by immunoSEQ multiplex PCR, and TCRdb kept only the in-frame ones, dropping some. The sample yields about 160,000 clones, approximately 80% seen once. Material: peripheral blood. The origin of the receptors is a woman aged 60-75 years with acute or convalescent COVID-19.

This chain uses TRBV19 with TRBJ1-1, with 12 bases matching TRBD1. CDR3 length equals 16 residues. Losses at the gene ends were 9 bases for V and 0 bases for J; bases not matched to a gene: 8. CDR1 is LNHDA, CDR2 SQIVND, per germline (reference sequence). For the CDR3, the DNA is TGTGCCAGCTCAGGGGGACAGGGGGCGGTGAACACTGAAGCTTTCTTT. Its protein product is CASSGGQGAVNTEAFF.

This chain connects TRBV19 to TRBJ1-4; D may be TRBD1 (6 bases). The CDR3 consists of 16 residues. V was pared by 3 bases and J by 6 bases, with 17 bases between. Germline values: CDR1 LNHDA, CDR2 SQIVND (reference sequence). The chain's CDR3 is CASSIPYREGYEKLFF. CDR3 bases: TGTGCCAGTAGTATTCCGTACAGGGAGGGGTATGAAAAACTGTTTTTT. Combining the CDR3 with reference TRBV19 and TRBJ1-4 gives the whole variable domain DGGITQSPKYLFRKEGQNVTLSCEQNLNHDAMYWYRQDPGQGLRLIYYSQIVNDFQKGDIAEGYSVSREKKESFPLTVTSAQKNPTAFYLCASSIPYREGYEKLFFGSGTQLSVL.

The V call is TRBV18, the J call TRBJ1-1, with D maybe TRBD1 (5 bases). Germline CDR1 KGHSH, CDR2 LQKENI. Trimming took 5 bases from V and 1 from J, leaving 8 bases between them. This CDR3 is 13 amino acids long. CDR3 bases: TGTGCCAGCTCAACAGGACAGAACACTGAAGCTTTCTTT. Protein: CASSTGQNTEAFF.

The genes are TRBV9 and TRBJ1-2; tentative D call: TRBD1 (5 bases). Per the germline V gene, CDR1 is SGDLS and CDR2 is YYNGEE. There are 16 residues in the CDR3. V was trimmed by 3 bases and J by 7 bases, leaving 22 bases between them. Here the CDR3 DNA reads TGTGCCAGCAGCGCCCACACAGGACCCCTGGTTGGTGGCTACACCTTC. It specifies CASSAHTGPLVGGYTF.

To note about this clone: Distinct nucleotide sequences in the sample also encode this CDR3. CDR3 loop: CASSVGTSSYNEQFF. As DNA, the CDR3 is TGTGCCAGCAGCGTGGGGACTAGCTCCTACAATGAGCAGTTCTTC. This rearrangement joins TRBV9 to TRBJ2-1; 8 bases are a match to TRBD2. With 2 bases clipped from V and 0 bases from J, the junction kept 1 base outside the gene matches. CDR3 length: 15 residues. The germline V gene has CDR1 SGDLS and CDR2 YYNGEE.

This clone was observed once. CDR3 sequence: CASSYRQGAGELFF. The CDR3 DNA reads TGTGCCAGCAGTTACCGGCAGGGGGCCGGGGAGCTGTTTTTT. J is TRBJ2-2 and V is TRBV6-2 or TRBV6-3; TRBD1 agrees at 7 bases. The ends lost 2 bases at V and 6 bases at J; junction bases unmatched: 3. Germline CDR1 is MNHEY and CDR2 is SVGEGT. CDR3 length equals 14 residues.

The chain has TRBV29-1 and TRBJ1-1, with D maybe TRBD1 (5 bases). Per germline, CDR1 SQVTM and CDR2 ANQGSEA. Trimming removed 2 bases from V and 3 bases from J, with 13 bases in between. CDR3 length: 14 amino acids. DNA for the CDR3: TGCAGCGTTGAAAACCAGGGAGGGTACACTGAAGCTTTCTTT. Encoded protein: CSVENQGGYTEAFF.

V gene TRBV7-6 combines with J gene TRBJ2-2; D is possibly TRBD1 (5 bases). The V end was cut by 5 bases, the J end by 3 bases, with 13 bases between. This CDR3 is built from 15 residues. From germline, CDR1 is SGHVS and CDR2 FNYEAQ. CDR3 in amino acids: CASSPRAGHTGELFF. In DNA, the CDR3 is TGTGCCAGCAGCCCCAGGGCAGGGCACACCGGGGAGCTGTTTTTT. The full variable domain, with the rest looked up from reference TRBV7-6 and TRBJ2-2, is GAGVSQSPRYKVTKRGQDVALRCDPISGHVSLYWYRQALGQGPEFLTYFNYEAQQDKSGLPNDRFSAERPEGSISTLTIQRTEQRDSAMYRCASSPRAGHTGELFFGEGSRLTVL.

This rearrangement joins TRBV7-3 to TRBJ2-2; TRBD1 matches 10 bases. V lost 3 bases and J lost 6; bases outside the gene matches: 10. The germline CDR1 and CDR2 sequences are SGHTA and FQGTGA. The CDR3 length is 17 residues. In DNA form, the CDR3 reads TGTGCCAGCAGCTTGAGATCGGGACAGGGGAGGTCCGGGGAGCTGTTTTTT. This codes for CASSLRSGQGRSGELFF.

DNA of the CDR3: TGCGCCAGCAGCCCGGGCAGGGGGAATTCACCCCTCCACTTT. Translated: CASSPGRGNSPLHF. The chain joins TRBV10-2 to TRBJ1-6, with 7 bases matching TRBD1. CDR1 WSHSY and CDR2 SAAADI come from the germline V gene. CDR3 length: 14 amino acids. J gave up 7 bases and V 6 bases, and 6 bases lay outside the gene matches.

In this sample, this clone turned up a few times. This chain uses TRBV5-5 with TRBJ2-3; tentatively, D is TRBD1 (5 bases). V lost 1 base and J lost 5, with 14 bases in between. The germline CDR1 and CDR2 sequences are SGHKS and YYEKEE (reference sequence). The CDR3 runs 15 residues. The CDR3 DNA is TGTGCCAGCAGCTTGTCGTCAGGGTGGATAGATACGCAGTATTTT. Translation: CASSLSSGWIDTQYF.

A remark on this clone: The junction differs from germline at one of its ends, possibly a read error. The chain has TRBV20-1 and TRBJ1-1; tentative D call: TRBD1 (6 bases). Germline-derived CDR1 and CDR2 are DFQATT and SNEGSKA (reference sequence). The CDR3 extends over 11 amino acids. CDR3 coding DNA: TGCGGTGCCTACAGGGTCACTGAAGCTTTCTTT. Protein sequence: CGAYRVTEAFF.

This clone appeared a few times. V is TRBV23-1 and J is TRBJ1-2, with TRBD1 matching 9 bases. TRBV23-1 is recorded as an ORF, its role being uncertain. With V trimmed by 0 bases and J by 4 bases, 15 bases remained unmatched. CDR3 size: 19 residues. The CDR3 DNA follows: TGCGCCAGCAGTCAATCTATTAGGAACCGGGACAGGGACCTCTATGGCTACACCTTC. It yields the protein CASSQSIRNRDRDLYGYTF.

This chain links TRBV29-1 with TRBJ2-5; TRBD1 aligns across 7 bases. Unmatched junction bases numbered 21, after V lost 4 bases and J lost 10 bases. Germline loops: CDR1 SQVTM, CDR2 ANQGSEA. This CDR3 is 16 amino acids long. CDR3 DNA sequence: TGCAGCGTTGGTTCTGAGGGGGCCCTCGACATTGGTGACCAGTACTTC. Translating it yields CSVGSEGALDIGDQYF.

This chain uses TRBV4-2 with TRBJ1-2; possibly TRBD1 for D (5 bases). CDR3 length: 15 residues. Trimming took off 0 bases at V and 4 bases at J, with 12 bases between the two ends. Germline V CDR1 and CDR2: LGHNA, YNFKEQ. In DNA, the CDR3 is TGTGCCAGCAGCCAAGATTGGAGGGGTACCTATGGCTACACCTTC. Amino acids: CASSQDWRGTYGYTF.

The chain has TRBV29-1 and TRBJ1-3; 7 bases fit TRBD1. J lost 5 bases, V lost 6 bases, and 13 bases had no gene match. Germline V gene lookup returns CDR1 SQVTM and CDR2 ANQGSEA. The CDR3 covers 15 residues. CDR3 amino acids: CSVGVGQAGRNTIYF. DNA of the CDR3: TGCAGCGTCGGAGTCGGACAGGCGGGGCGAAACACCATATATTTT.

The CDR3 loop reads CASSLEGVGEKLFF. The CDR3 bases are TGTGCCAGCAGCTTAGAAGGGGTTGGAGAAAAACTGTTTTTT. The chain couples TRBV11-1 to TRBJ1-4, with D perhaps matching TRBD1 (5 bases). The CDR3 spans 14 residues. Between the trimmed V and J ends, which lost 1 base and 8 bases, there was a span of 11 bases. Per the germline V gene, CDR1 is SGHAT and CDR2 is FQDESV (reference sequence).

This clone was observed a few times. This chain links TRBV1 with TRBJ1-6; TRBD1 is the table's D call and was not checked against the DNA. TRBV1 is a known pseudogene. The CDR3 totals 15 residues. This CDR3 reads CTSSLPCRKNSPLHF. The CDR3 DNA follows: TGCACCAGCAGCCTTCCGTGCAGAAAAAATTCACCCCTCCACTTT.

The chain joins TRBV6-6 to TRBJ2-4; weak D call: TRBD2 (5 bases). Germline CDR1 reads MNHNY; CDR2 reads SVGAGI (reference sequence). The CDR3 contains 15 residues. The V end lost 2 bases, the J end lost 1 base, and 9 bases lay between the germline ends. The CDR3 DNA sequence: TGTGCCAGCAGTTACCCAAGGGAGGCCAAAAACATTCAGTACTTC. This translates into CASSYPREAKNIQYF.

The rearrangement links TRBV5-1 to TRBJ2-3; 9 bases are a match to TRBD2. Germline assignment: CDR1 SGHRS and CDR2 YFSETQ. This CDR3 comprises 16 residues. The V segment lost 0 bases and the J segment 6 bases; nucleotides outside the gene matches: 8. In DNA form, the CDR3 reads TGCGCCAGCAGCTTGGGACCGGGACTAGCTTCCGATACGCAGTATTTT. Translated, it gives CASSLGPGLASDTQYF.

As to this clone: Distinct nucleotide sequences in the sample also encode this CDR3. The gene calls are TRBV5-1 and TRBJ2-7; 7 nucleotides align to TRBD2. Germline trimming cut 6 bases from V and 0 bases from J; bases unmatched to any gene: 9. Germline V gives CDR1 SGHRS, CDR2 YFSETQ. This CDR3 has 15 amino acids. The CDR3 region is CASTPGGGSSYEQYF. CDR3 nucleotide sequence: TGCGCCAGCACCCCTGGGGGGGGTAGCTCCTACGAGCAGTACTTC. Combining the CDR3 with reference TRBV5-1 and TRBJ2-7 gives the whole variable domain KAGVTQTPRYLIKTRGQQVTLSCSPISGHRSVSWYQQTPGQGLQFLFEYFSETQRNKGNFPGRFSGRQFSNSRSEMNVSTLELGDSALYLCASTPGGGSSYEQYFGPGTRLTVT.

The chain employs TRBV6-2 or TRBV6-3 and TRBJ1-6; D remains ambiguous. V lost 4 bases and J lost 3, with 7 bases in between. This CDR3 spans 14 amino acids. CDR1 and CDR2 (germline): MNHEY, SVGEGT. CDR3 DNA sequence: TGTGCCAGCAGTTCGGAGAGCTATAATTCACCCCTCCACTTT. Its protein product is CASSSESYNSPLHF.

This clone was picked up a small number of times. V gene TRBV5-4 combines with J gene TRBJ2-5, with D maybe TRBD1 (6 bases). CDR3 length equals 16 residues. The V end lost 1 base, the J end lost 1 base, and 14 bases lay between the germline ends. Germline CDR1 and CDR2: SGHNT and YYREEE (reference sequence). For the CDR3, the DNA is TGTGCCAGCAGCTTGCGCGCAGGGGCACTCCAAGAGACCCAGTACTTC. Amino acid sequence: CASSLRAGALQETQYF.